Below, 18 T cell receptor beta chains from the same sample are listed, as sequenced in a study of CD8 T cells in Susac syndrome. Reverse transcription used roughly 0.5 to 1 ug RNA and random hexamers. TCRdb passed the immunoSEQ multiplex PCR reads through MiXCR, listing each CDR3 protein once. Of about 200,000 distinct CDR3 sequences listed, about 96% are singletons. What was sequenced was CD4+ T cells from PBMCs. Receptor source: a human donor with multiple sclerosis.

J is TRBJ2-2 and V is TRBV30; no reliable D call. The ends were cut back, 6 bases at V and 0 bases at J, with 11 bases in the middle. The CDR3 is 14 residues long. Germline assignment: CDR1 GTSNPN and CDR2 SVGIG (reference sequence). In DNA, the CDR3 is TGTGCCTGTACCAAGTTCACGAACACCGGGGAGCTGTTTTTT. Protein: CACTKFTNTGELFF.

CDR3: CASSRMGQRQETQYF. The DNA of the CDR3 is TGTGCCAGCAGCCGGATGGGACAGAGACAAGAGACCCAGTACTTC. The gene calls are TRBV7-9 and TRBJ2-5, with TRBD1 matching over 7 bases. J gave up 2 bases and V 5 bases, and 8 bases lay outside the gene matches. Germline V lookup: CDR1 SEHNR, CDR2 FQNEAQ (reference sequence). The length of the CDR3 is 15 residues.

This chain joins TRBV29-1 and TRBJ2-7, with 8 bases fitting TRBD1. The CDR3 is 14 residues long. The germline CDR1 and CDR2 sequences are SQVTM and ANQGSEA. V gave up 7 bases and J gave up 7 bases; unmatched junction bases: 15. CDR3 sequence (DNA): TGCAGCGCCAAACCTCAGGGGGCGCCAGGAGAGCAGTACTTC. This codes for CSAKPQGAPGEQYF.

The rearrangement links TRBV18 to TRBJ2-2; 13 nucleotides align to TRBD2. V was pared by 3 bases and J by 5 bases, with 6 bases of the junction left unmatched. CDR3 length: 17 amino acids. Germline CDR1 is KGHSH and CDR2 is LQKENI. The CDR3 spells CASSPMTSGRYTGELFF. In nucleotides, the CDR3 is TGTGCCAGCTCACCGATGACTAGCGGGAGGTATACCGGGGAGCTGTTTTTT.

This clonotype showed up just a few times. This chain connects TRBV12-3 or TRBV12-4 to TRBJ2-2; weak D call: TRBD2 (5 bases). The CDR3 runs to 14 residues. V was cut by 5 bases and J by 6 bases, with 13 bases left in between. The CDR3 loop is CASSRTEGAGELFF. DNA for the CDR3: TGTGCCAGCAGTAGGACCGAGGGTGCCGGGGAGCTGTTTTTT.

V usage is TRBV9 and J usage is TRBJ2-3, with a possible D match to TRBD2 (5 bases). Germline lookup yields CDR1 SGDLS and CDR2 YYNGEE. V lost 3 bases and J lost 9, with 17 bases in between. The CDR3 has 14 amino acids. CDR3 sequence (DNA): TGTGCCAGCAGCGCCCTCCCCGGCCCGGGGACGCAGTATTTT. It specifies CASSALPGPGTQYF.

The rearrangement links TRBV2 to TRBJ2-1; 7 bases map to TRBD1. Looked up from germline, CDR1 is SNHLY and CDR2 is FYNNEI. The trim removed 10 bases at V and 3 bases at J, leaving 9 bases unmatched. This CDR3 is 14 amino acids long. CDR3 DNA sequence: TGTGCCATTACCCGGGACAGAGTCTACAATGAGCAGTTCTTC. It encodes CAITRDRVYNEQFF.

The rearrangement joins TRBV2 to TRBJ2-1, with 11 bases that match TRBD2. The CDR3 is 14 amino acids. V shed 7 bases and J 9 bases; nucleotides not matched to a gene: 8. CDR1 and CDR2 from the germline V gene are SNHLY and FYNNEI. The CDR3 is CASISGRAGSEQFF. The CDR3 DNA sequence: TGTGCCAGCATTAGCGGGAGGGCCGGTAGTGAGCAGTTCTTC.

This clonotype is a singleton in its sample. The chain links TRBV30 to TRBJ1-3; D is unclear. The CDR3 consists of 12 residues. The ends were cut back, 8 bases at V and 5 bases at J, with 13 bases in the middle. Germline assignment: CDR1 GTSNPN and CDR2 SVGIG (reference sequence). CDR3 in amino acids: CATERDRNTIYF. CDR3 sequence (DNA): TGTGCCACCGAAAGGGATAGAAACACCATATATTTT.

This clonotype was found once. This chain links TRBV24-1 with TRBJ1-2; D call uncertain. CDR3 length: 14 residues. Trimming shortened V by 4 bases and J by 8 bases, and 16 bases separated the two germline ends. From germline, CDR1 is KGHDR and CDR2 SFDVKD. Written as DNA, the CDR3 is TGTGCCACCAGTGACCCCGAGGTCGGCGGCGGCTACACCTTC. Its translation is CATSDPEVGGGYTF.

The chain carries TRBV9 and TRBJ1-1; perhaps TRBD1 as D (6 bases). In germline, CDR1 is SGDLS, CDR2 YYNGEE. The CDR3 extends over 15 amino acids. V lost 4 bases and J lost 3, with 16 bases in between. The CDR3 is CASSPGQWVDTEAFF. As DNA, the CDR3 is TGTGCCAGCAGCCCAGGACAGTGGGTTGACACTGAAGCTTTCTTT.

The chain joins TRBV27 to TRBJ2-7; D gene unclear. The CDR3 spans 15 residues. Germline values: CDR1 MNHEY, CDR2 SMNVEV (reference sequence). V dropped 8 bases and J dropped 5 bases, with 22 bases sitting between them. CDR3: CASRNLKTPDDEQYF. In nucleotides, the CDR3 is TGTGCCAGCCGCAACCTAAAAACTCCGGACGACGAGCAGTACTTC.

The chain joins TRBV2 to TRBJ1-1; D perhaps matches TRBD1 (5 bases). CDR3 size: 14 residues. V lost 6 bases and J 0 bases, leaving 11 bases between the germline ends. CDR1 SNHLY and CDR2 FYNNEI come from the germline V gene. CDR3 in amino acids: CASRDDRVNTEAFF. The CDR3 DNA sequence: TGTGCCAGCAGGGATGACAGAGTGAACACTGAAGCTTTCTTT.

In its sample, this clonotype was seen once. V and J are TRBV6-1 and TRBJ1-2; 11 bases agree with TRBD1. CDR3 length equals 11 residues. Germline V CDR1 and CDR2: MNHNS, SASEGT. V lost 11 bases, J lost 6 bases, and 2 bases stayed unmatched. CDR3 nucleotides: TGTGCCGGACAGGGGGCGGATGGCTACACCTTC. Translated, it gives CAGQGADGYTF.

The V call is TRBV27, the J call TRBJ1-5; no definite D call. Germline V gives CDR1 MNHEY, CDR2 SMNVEV (reference sequence). Trimming took 5 bases from V and 2 from J, leaving 13 bases between them. The CDR3 covers 15 residues. The CDR3 bases are TGTGCCAGCAGTCCCAGGTCTATCGGCAATCAGCCCCAGCATTTT. It is translated as CASSPRSIGNQPQHF.

The rearrangement joins TRBV3-1 to TRBJ2-5; D is perhaps TRBD1 or TRBD2 (6 bases each). The CDR3 has 15 residues. V lost 4 bases and J lost 5, with 17 bases in between. Germline loops: CDR1 LGHDT, CDR2 YNNKEL (reference sequence). The CDR3 sequence: CASSPGAPVGETQYF. DNA for the CDR3: TGTGCCAGCAGCCCGGGGGCCCCGGTTGGGGAGACCCAGTACTTC.

This rearrangement joins TRBV15 to TRBJ1-5; D unresolved. This CDR3 region has 12 residues. Per the germline V gene, CDR1 is LNHNV and CDR2 is YYDKDF (reference sequence). Trimming took 3 bases from V and 6 from J, leaving 6 bases between them. The CDR3 is CATSSPGQPQHF. CDR3 nucleotides: TGTGCCACCAGCAGTCCAGGTCAGCCCCAGCATTTT.

This chain connects TRBV29-1 to TRBJ2-5; D gene ambiguous. Trimming stripped 7 bases from V and 5 bases from J, with 14 bases between. CDR3 length: 12 residues. Germline CDR1 SQVTM, CDR2 ANQGSEA. The CDR3 nucleotides are TGCAGCGCCAGGTTTGGTTTGGAGACCCAGTACTTC. Its translation: CSARFGLETQYF. Combining the CDR3 with reference TRBV29-1 and TRBJ2-5 gives the whole variable domain SAVISQKPSRDICQRGTSLTIQCQVDSQVTMMFWYRQQPGQSLTLIATANQGSEATYESGFVIDKFPISRPNLTFSTLTVSNMSPEDSSIYLCSARFGLETQYFGPGTRLLVL.